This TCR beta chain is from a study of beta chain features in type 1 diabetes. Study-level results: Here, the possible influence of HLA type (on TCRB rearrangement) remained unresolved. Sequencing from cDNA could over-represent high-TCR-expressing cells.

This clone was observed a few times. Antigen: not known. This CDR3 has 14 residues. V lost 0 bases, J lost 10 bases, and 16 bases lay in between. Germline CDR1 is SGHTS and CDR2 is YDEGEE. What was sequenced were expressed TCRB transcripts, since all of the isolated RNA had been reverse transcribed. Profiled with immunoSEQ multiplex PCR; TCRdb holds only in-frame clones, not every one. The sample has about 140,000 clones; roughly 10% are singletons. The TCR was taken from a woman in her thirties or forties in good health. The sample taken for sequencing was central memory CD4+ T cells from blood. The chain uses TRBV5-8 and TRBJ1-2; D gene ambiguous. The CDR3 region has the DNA TGTGCCAGCAGCTTGGATACGGATACTATGGCCTACACCTTC. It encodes CASSLDTDTMAYTF.